This is a list of T cell receptor beta chains from one sample in a study of T-cell memory formation after mild COVID-19. TCRdb reprocessed the 5' RACE reads with MiXCR, giving one entry per CDR3 protein. The sample consists of more than 110,000 distinct CDR3 sequences, almost 25% of them appearing once. Material: PBMCs or a T cell subset sorted from them (not recorded which). Every receptor here comes from an adult woman who had mild COVID-19 (a few samples of this study predate the infection). Cell type and time point are not known. Both conserved end residues are part of each CDR3. A D gene is named only where the DNA matches it firmly. Expanded clones are given a class, and other clones once, few, many or no size at all.

clone size | J gene | CDR3 length | V gene | D gene | CDR3 protein | CDR3 DNA
few | TRBJ2-5 | 11 | TRBV7-6 | TRBD2 | CASTSGMDQYF | TGTGCCAGCACTAGCGGGATGGACCAGTACTTC
NA | TRBJ1-4 | 13 | TRBV30 | NA | CAWSGSAAEKLFF | TGTGCCTGGAGCGGGTCAGCGGCTGAAAAACTGTTTTTT
NA | TRBJ2-4 | 15 | TRBV15 | NA | CATSRGGEAKNIQYF | TGTGCCACCAGCAGAGGGGGGGAGGCCAAAAACATTCAGTACTTC
NA | TRBJ1-1 | 15 | TRBV5-1 | NA | CASSLEGNSGTEAFF | TGCGCCAGCAGCTTGGAGGGGAATAGTGGCACTGAAGCTTTCTTT
few | TRBJ2-7 | 14 | TRBV12-3/TRBV12-4 | NA | CASREDTRHYEQYF | TGTGCCAGCAGGGAAGACACCCGGCACTACGAGCAGTACTTC
NA | TRBJ2-1 | 12 | TRBV7-9 | NA | CASSPKANEQFF | TGTGCCAGCAGCCCGAAAGCGAATGAGCAGTTCTTC
few | TRBJ2-5 | 16 | TRBV2 | TRBD2 | CASSEVVAGGKETQYF | TGTGCCAGCAGTGAAGTGGTAGCGGGGGGAAAAGAGACCCAGTACTTC
few | TRBJ2-3 | 15 | TRBV3-1 | TRBD1 | CASSYGRGSTDTQYF | TGTGCCAGCAGCTATGGCAGGGGGAGCACAGATACGCAGTATTTT
few | TRBJ2-7 | 12 | TRBV20-1 | NA | CSVAGIGYEQYF | TGCAGTGTGGCCGGGATAGGCTACGAGCAGTACTTC
NA | TRBJ2-1 | 14 | TRBV7-6 | TRBD1 | CASSFAQGDNEQFF | TGTGCCAGCAGCTTTGCGCAGGGGGACAATGAGCAGTTCTTC
few | TRBJ2-3 | 16 | TRBV27 | NA | CASSLRRDTNTDTQYF | TGTGCCAGCAGTTTACGGCGAGACACAAACACAGATACGCAGTATTTT
NA | TRBJ2-1 | 16 | TRBV7-9 | TRBD2 | CASSLPRAGGRNEQFF | TGTGCCAGCAGCTTACCTCGGGCGGGGGGGCGAAATGAGCAGTTCTTC
NA | TRBJ2-1 | 18 | TRBV4-2 | TRBD2 | CASSQEGATSGPYNEQFF | TGTGCCAGCAGCCAAGAAGGAGCAACTAGCGGGCCATACAATGAGCAGTTCTTC
once | TRBJ2-1 | 15 | TRBV20-1 | TRBD1 | CSAWTGENLYNEQFF | TGCAGTGCTTGGACAGGGGAAAATTTATACAATGAGCAGTTCTTC
few | TRBJ1-1 | 14 | TRBV7-8 | NA | CASSLEGVHTEAFF | TGTGCCAGCAGCTTAGAGGGTGTCCACACTGAAGCTTTCTTT
NA | TRBJ1-2 | 12 | TRBV7-9 | NA | CASSSDNYGYTF | TGTGCCAGCAGCTCGGACAACTATGGCTACACCTTC
NA | TRBJ1-2 | 14 | TRBV7-6 | NA | CASSLDRLNYGYTF | TGTGCCAGCAGCTTAGACCGTCTTAACTATGGCTACACCTTC
NA | TRBJ2-3 | 16 | TRBV20-1 | TRBD2 | CRFDRVGTRNTDTQYF | TGCAGGTTTGATCGGGTAGGGACTAGGAACACAGATACGCAGTATTTT
few | TRBJ2-7 | 14 | TRBV29-1 | NA | CSVLIPGPPYEQYF | TGCAGCGTTCTCATCCCCGGGCCTCCTTACGAGCAGTACTTC
NA | TRBJ2-1 | 15 | TRBV7-9 | NA | CASSSGGGSSGEQFF | TGTGCCAGCAGCTCCGGGGGCGGGAGCAGTGGTGAGCAGTTCTTC
once | TRBJ2-1 | 13 | TRBV29-1 | TRBD1 | CSVDGTDNNEQFF | TGCAGCGTTGATGGGACAGACAACAATGAGCAGTTCTTC
NA | TRBJ2-3 | 15 | TRBV3-1 | NA | CASSQDNYVSDTQYF | TGTGCCAGCAGCCAAGATAATTACGTCTCAGATACGCAGTATTTT
NA | TRBJ2-1 | 15 | TRBV2 | TRBD2 | CASTEGAGGPNEQFF | TGTGCCAGCACCGAAGGGGCGGGGGGGCCTAACGAGCAGTTCTTC
NA | TRBJ2-3 | 16 | TRBV4-2 | NA | CASSQADRRPTDTQYF | TGTGCCAGCAGCCAAGCGGACCGCAGGCCCACAGATACGCAGTATTTT
few | TRBJ2-3 | 11 | TRBV12-3/TRBV12-4 | NA | CASRSTDTQYF | TGTGCCAGCAGAAGCACAGATACGCAGTATTTT
NA | TRBJ2-3 | 15 | TRBV5-1 | NA | CASSLARANTDTQYF | TGCGCCAGCAGCTTGGCCAGGGCGAACACAGATACGCAGTATTTT
NA | TRBJ2-1 | 16 | TRBV27 | NA | CASSSGYQGRISERFF | TGTGCCAGCAGTTCGGGGTATCAGGGGAGAATCTCCGAGAGGTTCTTC
few | TRBJ2-7 | 13 | TRBV20-1 | NA | CSARGRGRYEQYF | TGCAGTGCTAGGGGCAGGGGTCGGTACGAGCAGTACTTC
NA | TRBJ2-5 | 17 | TRBV2 | TRBD2 | CASSEGGRVTSRETQYF | TGTGCCAGCAGTGAAGGCGGTCGCGTGACTAGCCGAGAGACCCAGTACTTC
once | TRBJ2-7 | 14 | TRBV7-6 | NA | CASSQGTFGYEQYF | TGTGCCAGCAGCCAAGGGACATTCGGTTACGAGCAGTACTTC
NA | TRBJ2-2 | 12 | TRBV6-2/TRBV6-3 | NA | CASRPPAGELFF | TGTGCCAGCAGACCCCCGGCCGGGGAGCTGTTTTTT
NA | TRBJ2-7 | 17 | TRBV4-3 | NA | CASSQDRFGASSYEQYF | TGCGCCAGCAGCCAAGATCGTTTTGGGGCTAGCTCCTACGAGCAGTACTTC
NA | TRBJ1-2 | 16 | TRBV20-1 | NA | CSASSFADENSRGYTF | TGCAGTGCTAGTAGTTTTGCCGACGAAAACAGTCGTGGCTACACCTTC
NA | TRBJ2-7 | 16 | TRBV6-2/TRBV6-3 | TRBD2 | CASTRDLAVSSYEQYF | TGTGCCAGCACCAGAGACCTAGCGGTCAGCTCCTACGAGCAGTACTTC
NA | TRBJ2-1 | 15 | TRBV24-1 | NA | CATSDLEGLRDEQFF | TGTGCCACCAGTGATTTAGAGGGACTCCGCGATGAGCAGTTCTTC
NA | TRBJ2-1 | 12 | TRBV7-6 | TRBD2 | CASSLGGGALFF | TGTGCCAGCAGCTTAGGGGGGGGTGCGCTGTTCTTC
NA | TRBJ2-7 | 15 | TRBV9 | NA | CASSVGGEYSYEQYF | TGTGCCAGCAGCGTAGGGGGGGAATACTCCTACGAGCAGTACTTC
few | TRBJ2-5 | 14 | TRBV5-1 | NA | CASNQLGGQETQYF | TGCGCCAGCAATCAACTGGGGGGCCAAGAGACCCAGTACTTC
many | TRBJ1-1 | 18 | TRBV27 | NA | CASSFTGGSLIMNTEAFF | TGTGCCAGCAGTTTCACCGGGGGGAGCCTTATTATGAACACTGAAGCTTTCTTT
NA | TRBJ2-3 | 16 | TRBV5-1 | NA | CASSLIRDLSTDTQYF | TGCGCCAGCAGCTTGATAAGGGACTTAAGCACAGATACGCAGTATTTT
few | TRBJ2-5 | 15 | TRBV12-3/TRBV12-4 | TRBD2 | CASSLPSGGVETQYF | TGTGCCAGCAGTTTACCCAGCGGGGGGGTAGAGACCCAGTACTTC
few | TRBJ1-1 | 18 | TRBV12-3/TRBV12-4 | NA | CASSFGLENQPMNTEAFF | TGTGCCAGCAGTTTTGGTCTCGAAAACCAGCCCATGAACACTGAAGCTTTCTTT
NA | TRBJ1-1 | 13 | TRBV7-7 | NA | CASSLGVSTEAFF | TGTGCCAGCAGCTTAGGCGTTAGCACTGAAGCTTTCTTT
few | TRBJ2-7 | 13 | TRBV27 | TRBD1 | CASKTGLNYEQYF | TGTGCCAGCAAGACAGGGCTGAACTACGAGCAGTACTTC
few | TRBJ2-7 | 16 | TRBV20-1 | TRBD2 | CSARDRERGGGWEQYF | TGCAGTGCTAGAGATAGGGAGCGGGGGGGCGGTTGGGAGCAGTACTTC
few | TRBJ2-7 | 14 | TRBV10-3 | TRBD1 | CAVLPRGLENEQYF | TGTGCCGTGTTACCCAGGGGGCTAGAAAACGAGCAGTACTTC
few | TRBJ1-1 | 13 | TRBV20-1 | TRBD1 | CSASGTGGTEAFF | TGCAGTGCTAGCGGGACAGGGGGCACTGAAGCTTTCTTT
NA | TRBJ2-3 | 15 | TRBV2 | NA | CASSEEGLGTDTQYF | TGTGCCAGCAGTGAAGAGGGTTTGGGCACAGATACGCAGTATTTT
NA | TRBJ1-1 | 14 | TRBV12-3/TRBV12-4 | NA | CASSSTGAATEAFF | TGTGCCAGCAGTTCTACGGGGGCGGCCACTGAAGCTTTCTTT
few | TRBJ2-3 | 14 | TRBV2 | NA | CASRDRLRDWEQYF | TGTGCCAGCAGGGACAGGCTCCGGGACTGGGAGCAGTATTTT
few | TRBJ2-7 | 14 | TRBV3-1 | TRBD1 | CASSQGQGSFEQYF | TGTGCCAGCAGCCAGGGACAGGGGTCATTCGAGCAGTACTTC
few | TRBJ2-7 | 13 | TRBV7-2 | NA | CASSSLLYYEQYF | TGTGCCAGCAGCTCCCTCCTCTACTACGAGCAGTACTTC
NA | TRBJ2-7 | 14 | TRBV13 | NA | CASSLGVNDYEQYF | TGTGCCAGCAGCTTAGGAGTCAATGACTACGAGCAGTACTTC
few | TRBJ2-1 | 12 | TRBV7-9 | NA | CASSSSENEQFF | TGTGCCAGCAGTTCTAGCGAGAATGAGCAGTTCTTC
NA | TRBJ1-4 | 16 | TRBV12-3/TRBV12-4 | TRBD1 | CASRTQGHYANEKLFF | TGTGCCAGCAGAACACAGGGGCACTACGCTAATGAAAAACTGTTTTTT
few | TRBJ1-1 | 15 | TRBV27 | NA | CASSLDSGPNTEAFF | TGTGCCAGCAGTTTAGACAGTGGGCCGAACACTGAAGCTTTCTTT
NA | TRBJ1-1 | 14 | TRBV5-1 | NA | CASSLEQVNTEPFF | TGCGCCAGCAGCTTGGAACAGGTGAACACTGAACCTTTCTTT
many | TRBJ1-1 | 16 | TRBV6-6 | TRBD1 | CASSPPDRGGNTEAFF | TGTGCCAGCAGTCCCCCGGACAGGGGGGGGAACACTGAAGCTTTCTTT
few | TRBJ2-7 | 13 | TRBV13 | NA | CASTRVGHYEQYF | TGTGCCAGCACCAGGGTAGGCCACTACGAGCAGTACTTC